The rows below give T cell receptor beta chains drawn from one sample of a study of cytomegalovirus exposure and HLA in healthy donors. Assay used: immunoSEQ multiplex PCR; TCRdb lists only in-frame clones, some missing. The sample holds some 77,000 clones, roughly 94% seen once. The specimen sequenced was PBMCs. The receptors here all came from a man aged 18-30 years in good health and CMV-seropositive. Each CDR3 is given with its conserved first and last residue. The D gene is left open where the match is weak. The listing skips clone size in some rows; elsewhere it reads once, few, many or a size class.

V	D	J	size	DNA	CDR3
TRBV4-1	-	TRBJ2-3	once	TGCGCCAGCAGCCAAGTCGGACTATACACAGATACGCAGTATTTT	CASSQVGLYTDTQYF
TRBV13	-	TRBJ1-2	-	TGTGCCAGCACCATCCTAGGGGAAGACTATGGCTACACCTTC	CASTILGEDYGYTF
TRBV27	TRBD2	TRBJ2-1	once	TGTGCCAGCAGCCGAACTAGCGGGAGGGCCAATGAGCAGTTCTTC	CASSRTSGRANEQFF
TRBV28	-	TRBJ1-2	-	TGTGCCAGCAGCCTGGCGGGGGTGAGCTATGGCTACACCTTC	CASSLAGVSYGYTF
TRBV29-1	-	TRBJ2-7	-	TGCAGCGTTGAAGGTAGTCAGGGCTACGAGCAGTACTTC	CSVEGSQGYEQYF
TRBV15	TRBD1	TRBJ2-2	-	TGTGCCACCAGCAGAGATCTTCCGGGACAGGGAACCGGGGAGCTGTTTTTT	CATSRDLPGQGTGELFF
TRBV7-3	TRBD2	TRBJ2-2	-	TGTGCCAGCAGCTTAACACTAGCGGGAGGAACCGGGGAGCTGTTTTTT	CASSLTLAGGTGELFF
TRBV5-1	-	TRBJ1-1	-	TGCGCCAGCAGCTTGGGGGCGGGAAGTATGAACACTGAAGCTTTCTTT	CASSLGAGSMNTEAFF
TRBV7-9	-	TRBJ1-4	-	TGTGCCAGCAGCCTCAAAAGAGGTGCAGCTGATAAACTGTTTTTT	CASSLKRGAADKLFF
TRBV5-6	-	TRBJ1-2	-	TGTGCCAGCAGCTGGTACCCAGGGTATTATGGCTACACCTTC	CASSWYPGYYGYTF
TRBV6-1	-	TRBJ2-7	-	TGTGCCAGCAGTTGGGACACCAACTACGAGCAGTACTTC	CASSWDTNYEQYF
TRBV7-2	-	TRBJ1-1	-	TGTGCCAGCAGCTTATCAGGGTTGGACACTGAAGCTTTCTTT	CASSLSGLDTEAFF
TRBV6-1	TRBD1	TRBJ1-1	-	TGTGCCAGCAGTGAAGGGGACAGGGTGGCTGAAGCTTTCTTT	CASSEGDRVAEAFF
TRBV5-6	-	TRBJ1-1	once	TGTGCCAGCAGCTTCCGGGGGAGGATGAACACTGAAGCTTTCTTT	CASSFRGRMNTEAFF
TRBV7-9	-	TRBJ2-7	-	TGTGCCAGCAGCTTCTCAACGGGGTCCTACGAGCAGTACTTC	CASSFSTGSYEQYF
TRBV28	-	TRBJ2-3	-	TGTGCCAGCAGTTTACCCCGGGGGAAGGGGACAGATACGCAGTATTTT	CASSLPRGKGTDTQYF
TRBV7-3	TRBD1	TRBJ2-1	-	TGTGCCAGCAGCTTATCCGGGACAGGGCACAATGAGCAGTTCTTC	CASSLSGTGHNEQFF